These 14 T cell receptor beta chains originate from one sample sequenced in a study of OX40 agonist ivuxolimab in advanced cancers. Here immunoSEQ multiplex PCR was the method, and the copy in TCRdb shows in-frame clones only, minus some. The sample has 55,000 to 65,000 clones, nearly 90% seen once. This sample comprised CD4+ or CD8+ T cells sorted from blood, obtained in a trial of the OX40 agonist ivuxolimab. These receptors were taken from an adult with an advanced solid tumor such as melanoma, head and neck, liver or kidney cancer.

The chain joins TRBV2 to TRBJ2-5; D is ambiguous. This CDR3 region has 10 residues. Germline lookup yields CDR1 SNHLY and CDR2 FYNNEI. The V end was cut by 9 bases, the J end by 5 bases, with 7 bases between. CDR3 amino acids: CASEVETQYF. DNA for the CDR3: TGTGCCAGTGAAGTGGAGACCCAGTACTTC.

CDR3 amino acids: CASRGLVVYTDTQYF. The CDR3 nucleotides read TGTGCCAGCAGGGGACTAGTAGTTTATACAGATACGCAGTATTTT. V is TRBV2 and J is TRBJ2-3; TRBD2 agrees at 8 bases. V lost 6 bases to trimming and J lost 3 bases; unmatched junction nucleotides: 8. This CDR3 is built from 15 residues. Germline V gene lookup returns CDR1 SNHLY and CDR2 FYNNEI. The complete variable domain, with remaining parts taken from reference TRBV2 and TRBJ2-3, reads EPEVTQTPSHQVTQMGQEVILRCVPISNHLYFYWYRQILGQKVEFLVSFYNNEISEKSEIFDDQFSVERPDGSNFTLKIRSTKLEDSAMYFCASRGLVVYTDTQYFGPGTRLTVL.

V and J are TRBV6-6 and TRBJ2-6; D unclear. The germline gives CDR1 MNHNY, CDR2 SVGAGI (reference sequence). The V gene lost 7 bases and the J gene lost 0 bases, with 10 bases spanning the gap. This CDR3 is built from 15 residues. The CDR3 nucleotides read TGTGCCAGCATTTCAACCGCCTCTGGGGCCAACGTCCTGACTTTC. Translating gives CASISTASGANVLTF.

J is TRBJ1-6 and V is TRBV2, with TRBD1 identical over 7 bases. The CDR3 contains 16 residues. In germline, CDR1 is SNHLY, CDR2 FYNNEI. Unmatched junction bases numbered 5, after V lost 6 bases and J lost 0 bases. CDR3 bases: TGTGCCAGCAGCCCGACAGGGCCCTCCTATAATTCACCCCTCCACTTT. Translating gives CASSPTGPSYNSPLHF.

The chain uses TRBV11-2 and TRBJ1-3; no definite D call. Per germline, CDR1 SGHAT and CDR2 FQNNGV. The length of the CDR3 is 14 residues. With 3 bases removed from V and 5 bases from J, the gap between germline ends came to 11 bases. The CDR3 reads CASSFRTERNTIYF. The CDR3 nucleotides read TGTGCCAGCAGCTTTCGGACGGAGAGAAACACCATATATTTT.

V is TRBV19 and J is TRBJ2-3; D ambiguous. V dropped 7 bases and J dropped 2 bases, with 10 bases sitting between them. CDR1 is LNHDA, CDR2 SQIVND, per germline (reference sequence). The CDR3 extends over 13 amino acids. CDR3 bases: TGTGCCAGTACTCTGGACGCCACAGATACGCAGTATTTT. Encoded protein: CASTLDATDTQYF.

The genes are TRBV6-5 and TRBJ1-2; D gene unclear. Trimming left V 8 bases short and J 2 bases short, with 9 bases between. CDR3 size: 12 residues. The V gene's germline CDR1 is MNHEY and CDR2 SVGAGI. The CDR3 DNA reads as TGTGCCAGCGGGAGACAAAACTATGGCTACACCTTC. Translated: CASGRQNYGYTF.

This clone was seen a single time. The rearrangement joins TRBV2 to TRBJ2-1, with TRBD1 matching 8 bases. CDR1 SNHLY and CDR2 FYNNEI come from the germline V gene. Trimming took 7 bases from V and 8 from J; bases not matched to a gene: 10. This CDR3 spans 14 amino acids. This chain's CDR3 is CASMNMDRVHEQFF. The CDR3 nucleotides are TGTGCCAGCATGAACATGGACAGGGTGCATGAGCAGTTCTTC.

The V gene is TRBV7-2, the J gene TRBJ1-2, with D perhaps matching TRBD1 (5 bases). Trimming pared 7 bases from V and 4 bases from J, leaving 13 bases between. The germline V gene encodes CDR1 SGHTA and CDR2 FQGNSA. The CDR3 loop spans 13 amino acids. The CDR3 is CASTYVGGYGYTF. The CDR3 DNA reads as TGTGCCAGCACCTACGTCGGGGGCTATGGCTACACCTTC.

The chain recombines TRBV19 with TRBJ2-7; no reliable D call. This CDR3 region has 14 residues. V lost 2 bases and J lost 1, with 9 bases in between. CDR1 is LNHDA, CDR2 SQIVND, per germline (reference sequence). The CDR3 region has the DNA TGTGCCAGTAGTATACAGGAAGGGTCCTACGAGCAGTACTTC. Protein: CASSIQEGSYEQYF.

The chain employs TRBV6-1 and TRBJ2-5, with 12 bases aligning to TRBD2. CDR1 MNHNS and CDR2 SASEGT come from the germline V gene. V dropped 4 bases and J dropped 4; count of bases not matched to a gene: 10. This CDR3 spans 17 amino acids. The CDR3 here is CASSAWPGLAGGETQYF. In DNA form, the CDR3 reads TGTGCCAGCAGTGCCTGGCCGGGACTAGCGGGCGGAGAGACCCAGTACTTC.

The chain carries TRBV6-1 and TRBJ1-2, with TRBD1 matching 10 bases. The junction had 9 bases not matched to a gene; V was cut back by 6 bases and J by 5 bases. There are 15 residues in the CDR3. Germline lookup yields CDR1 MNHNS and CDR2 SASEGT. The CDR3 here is CASRDPTGGGYGYTF. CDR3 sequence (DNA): TGTGCCAGCAGGGATCCGACAGGGGGCGGGTATGGCTACACCTTC.

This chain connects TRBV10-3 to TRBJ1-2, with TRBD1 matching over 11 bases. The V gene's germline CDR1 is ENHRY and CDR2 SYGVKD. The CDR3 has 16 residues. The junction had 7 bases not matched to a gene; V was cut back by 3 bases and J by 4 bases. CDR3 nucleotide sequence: TGTGCCATCAGTGACCCGGGACAGGGGGAAGGCTATGGCTACACCTTC. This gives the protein CAISDPGQGEGYGYTF.

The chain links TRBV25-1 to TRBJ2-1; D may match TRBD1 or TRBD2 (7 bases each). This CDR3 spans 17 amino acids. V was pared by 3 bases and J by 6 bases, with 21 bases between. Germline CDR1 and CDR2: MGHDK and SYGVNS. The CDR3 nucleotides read TGTGCCAGCAGTGACCCCCCAGGGGGGGGACGCGGCAATGAGCAGTTCTTC. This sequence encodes CASSDPPGGGRGNEQFF.